This TCR beta chain emerged from a study of cytomegalovirus exposure and HLA in healthy donors. Study results and limitations: Donors were assumed by presence/absence analyses to have roughly uniform sequencing depth.

CDR1 is MNHNS, CDR2 SASEGT, per germline. There are 15 residues in the CDR3. Trimming at V came to 5 bases and at J to 4 bases, leaving 5 bases not matched to a gene. In the case of this clone: The antigen remains unidentified. Other DNA sequences from this sample encode an identical CDR3 as well.

The PCR made use of 60 Vbeta and 13 Jbeta primers. In the study's own analysis: In a later analysis, the count reached some 88 million unique TCR beta chains, with roughly 11 million shared. Produced via immunoSEQ multiplex PCR; TCRdb's table is partial and in-frame only. For V, J and clone size, that table is used; D and trimming come from the DNA. The sample has around 140,000 clones; approximately 84% are singletons. The chain links TRBV6-1 to TRBJ1-6; 7 bases line up with TRBD1. The source of this sequence is a man aged 25 to 40 in good health and CMV-seropositive. Source material: PBMCs. CDR3 sequence: CASSLRGPYNSPLHF. The CDR3 nucleotides read TGTGCCAGCAGTTTGAGGGGGCCTTATAATTCACCCCTCCACTTT.